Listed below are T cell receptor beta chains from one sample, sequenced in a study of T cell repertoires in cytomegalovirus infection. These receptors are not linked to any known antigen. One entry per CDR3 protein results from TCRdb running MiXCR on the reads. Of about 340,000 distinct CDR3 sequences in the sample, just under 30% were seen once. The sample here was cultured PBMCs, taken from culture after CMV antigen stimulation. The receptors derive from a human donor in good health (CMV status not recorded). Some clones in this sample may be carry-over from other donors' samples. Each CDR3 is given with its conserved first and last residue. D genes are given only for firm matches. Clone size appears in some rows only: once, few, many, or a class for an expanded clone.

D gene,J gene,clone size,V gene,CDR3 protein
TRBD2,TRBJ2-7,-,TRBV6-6,CASSSPSGTYEQYF
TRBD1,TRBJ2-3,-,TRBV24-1,CATSPGTAFDTQYF
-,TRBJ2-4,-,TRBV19,CASRPDGIKNIQYF
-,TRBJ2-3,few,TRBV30,CACSLPRTPRTDTQYF
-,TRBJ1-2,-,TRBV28,CAIPSGGDRDGYTF
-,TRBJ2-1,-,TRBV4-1,CASSQTGFPNEQFF
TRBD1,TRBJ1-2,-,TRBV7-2,CASSTRTGGGGYTF
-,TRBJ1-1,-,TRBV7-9,CASSTGGRDTEAFF
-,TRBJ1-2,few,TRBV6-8,CASSAGTYAPNYGYTF
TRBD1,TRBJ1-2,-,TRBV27,CASRDTITGGHYGYTF
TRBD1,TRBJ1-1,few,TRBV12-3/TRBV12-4,CASSLGTANPEAFF
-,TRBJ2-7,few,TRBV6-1,CASSKHSAVEQYF
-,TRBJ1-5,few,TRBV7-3,CASSPGKYSSNQPQHF
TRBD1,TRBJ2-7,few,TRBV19,CASSKLRQGPSSYEQYF
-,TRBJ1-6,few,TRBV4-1,CASSQEQGINNSPLHF
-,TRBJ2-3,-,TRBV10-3,CAITEGQNFDTQYF
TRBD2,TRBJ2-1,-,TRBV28,CASGTSGRPRMNEQFF
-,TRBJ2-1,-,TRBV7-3,CASSTLGGVQFF
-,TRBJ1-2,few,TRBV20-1,CSAVAVREGYTF
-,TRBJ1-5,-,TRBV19,CASRLQDQPQHF
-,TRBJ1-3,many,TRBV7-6,CASSRDTVPAGNTIYF